The 18 T cell receptor beta chains presented below share a single source sample, sequenced in a study of T cells in localized non-small cell lung cancer. Clones were sequenced by immunoSEQ multiplex PCR, and TCRdb holds only the in-frame ones, with some missing. The sample carries around 33,000 clones, approximately 92% recorded once. Sequenced here: peripheral blood, sampled before any cancer treatment. The receptors were sampled from a female donor of 60 years or more with stage I lung adenocarcinoma.

The genes are TRBV30 and TRBJ2-7; D assignment may be TRBD1 or TRBD2 (6 bases each). Germline CDR1 reads GTSNPN; CDR2 reads SVGIG (reference sequence). CDR3 length: 13 amino acids. The V and J ends lost 1 base and 6 bases respectively, with 13 bases between them. For the CDR3, the DNA is TGTGCCTGGAGTGGGGTCAGGGGAGGCGAGCAGTACTTC. Its translation is CAWSGVRGGEQYF.

The chain couples TRBV6-1 to TRBJ1-1; 9 bases agree with TRBD1. V trimming: 4 bases; J trimming: 0 bases; junction bases outside the gene matches: 9. Germline CDR1 and CDR2: MNHNS and SASEGT. The CDR3 spans 17 residues. Written as DNA, the CDR3 is TGTGCCAGCAGTGCCGGGACAGGGAGAATTTTGAACACTGAAGCTTTCTTT. It specifies CASSAGTGRILNTEAFF.

This clone was seen only a few times. The rearrangement uses TRBV6-5 and TRBJ1-6, with a weak D call TRBD1 (6 bases). There are 13 residues in the CDR3. CDR1 and CDR2 from the germline V gene are MNHEY and SVGAGI. Trimming removed 5 bases at V and 8 bases at J, with 10 bases between. This CDR3 reads CASSPDSYSPLHF. In DNA form, the CDR3 reads TGTGCCAGCAGTCCGGACAGTTATTCACCCCTCCACTTT.

The rearrangement joins TRBV7-2 to TRBJ2-7, with a weak D call TRBD1 (5 bases). Germline V CDR1 and CDR2: SGHTA, FQGNSA. V was pared by 4 bases and J by 0 bases, with 10 bases between. The CDR3 sequence is 14 residues long. The CDR3, as DNA: TGTGCCAGCAGCTCGCGACAGAGCTCCTACGAGCAGTACTTC. Its protein product is CASSSRQSSYEQYF.

The chain combines TRBV4-1 with TRBJ1-5; tentative D call: TRBD1 (5 bases). Germline lookup yields CDR1 MGHRA and CDR2 YSYEKL. The CDR3 runs 15 residues. V lost 0 bases to trimming and J lost 4 bases, with 10 bases between them. CDR3 loop: CASSQDPTDNQPQHF. Here the CDR3 DNA reads TGCGCCAGCAGCCAAGATCCGACAGATAATCAGCCCCAGCATTTT.

The V and J genes are TRBV5-8 and TRBJ2-2; 8 nucleotides match TRBD1. Germline assignment: CDR1 SGHTS and CDR2 YDEGEE. The CDR3 length is 16 residues. With 3 bases clipped from V and 2 bases from J, the junction kept 6 bases outside the gene matches. The CDR3 coding sequence is TGTGCCAGCAGCTCTGGACAGGGCCTAAACACCGGGGAGCTGTTTTTT. It specifies CASSSGQGLNTGELFF.

The chain has TRBV28 and TRBJ2-7, with a tentative D call TRBD2 (6 bases). Germline CDR1 reads MDHEN; CDR2 reads SYDVKM. There are 14 residues in the CDR3. V was trimmed by 1 base and J by 2 bases, leaving 9 bases between them. The CDR3 nucleotides read TGTGCCAGCAGTTTATTATCGGGGGCCTACGAGCAGTACTTC. Translation: CASSLLSGAYEQYF.

The V call is TRBV18, the J call TRBJ1-1; D is perhaps TRBD1 (5 bases). The V and J ends lost 5 bases and 5 bases respectively, with 12 bases between them. The CDR3 spans 13 residues. From germline, CDR1 is KGHSH and CDR2 LQKENI. DNA of the CDR3: TGTGCCAGCTCAGGGACCGGGGGGACTGAAGCTTTCTTT. Protein: CASSGTGGTEAFF.

V and J are TRBV30 and TRBJ2-5; 7 nucleotides match TRBD1. Germline CDR1 reads GTSNPN; CDR2 reads SVGIG (reference sequence). The ends lost 3 bases at V and 4 bases at J; junction bases unmatched: 11. The CDR3 is 15 residues long. The DNA for the CDR3 is TGTGCCTGGAGCGAAACGACAGGGATGGCAGAGACCCAGTACTTC. Translating gives CAWSETTGMAETQYF.

This clone has only one observation. The J gene is TRBJ2-5, the V gene TRBV29-1; possibly TRBD1 or TRBD2 for D (5 bases each). V was cut by 6 bases and J by 2 bases, with 16 bases left in between. The CDR3 consists of 14 residues. Looked up from germline, CDR1 is SQVTM and CDR2 is ANQGSEA. CDR3 in DNA: TGCAGCGTCCCCGGGGCTGACAGTCAAGAGACCCAGTACTTC. This codes for CSVPGADSQETQYF. Drawing the rest from reference TRBV29-1 and TRBJ2-5, the complete variable domain is SAVISQKPSRDICQRGTSLTIQCQVDSQVTMMFWYRQQPGQSLTLIATANQGSEATYESGFVIDKFPISRPNLTFSTLTVSNMSPEDSSIYLCSVPGADSQETQYFGPGTRLLVL.

J is TRBJ2-5 and V is TRBV2; 7 bases fit TRBD2. The CDR3 totals 14 residues. The germline gives CDR1 SNHLY, CDR2 FYNNEI. V shed 7 bases, J shed 2 bases, and the junction held 7 bases outside the gene matches. The CDR3 protein is CASTKRRGQETQYF. In DNA, the CDR3 is TGTGCCAGCACCAAGAGGCGGGGGCAAGAGACCCAGTACTTC. Full variable domain (outside the CDR3, taken from reference TRBV2 and TRBJ2-5): EPEVTQTPSHQVTQMGQEVILRCVPISNHLYFYWYRQILGQKVEFLVSFYNNEISEKSEIFDDQFSVERPDGSNFTLKIRSTKLEDSAMYFCASTKRRGQETQYFGPGTRLLVL.

The CDR3 coding sequence is TGTGCCAGCAGCGCATCTTGGACAGGGAATAGACAGCCCCAGCATTTT. Amino acids: CASSASWTGNRQPQHF. The chain has TRBV5-8 and TRBJ1-5, with 8 bases matching TRBD1. The CDR3 is 16 amino acids. Germline values: CDR1 SGHTS, CDR2 YDEGEE. Trimming cost V 4 bases and J 7 bases; bases outside gene matches: 13.

The chain uses TRBV7-9 and TRBJ1-2; the D is unclear. Germline V CDR1 and CDR2: SEHNR, FQNEAQ (reference sequence). This CDR3 is 13 amino acids long. V shed 6 bases and J shed 3 bases, with 11 bases lying between them. In DNA, the CDR3 is TGTGCCAGCAGTCAGACGGACGACTATGGCTACACCTTC. Amino acid sequence: CASSQTDDYGYTF.

The rearrangement uses TRBV2 and TRBJ2-7; a weak D match, TRBD2 (7 bases). CDR1 SNHLY and CDR2 FYNNEI come from the germline V gene. Deletions cut 6 bases from V and 7 bases from J, with 16 bases between. CDR3 length equals 13 residues. CDR3 bases: TGTGCCAGCAGGAAACAACAGGGAGGGGAGCAGTACTTC. Its translation is CASRKQQGGEQYF.

The chain employs TRBV2 and TRBJ1-1; unclear D gene. Germline CDR1 reads SNHLY; CDR2 reads FYNNEI. The V end was cut by 4 bases, the J end by 7 bases, with 7 bases between. CDR3 length: 11 residues. CDR3 nucleotide sequence: TGTGCCAGCAGTGGTAATTTTGAAGCTTTCTTT. Its translation: CASSGNFEAFF.

This chain connects TRBV29-1 to TRBJ1-1; D remains unclear. Germline V lookup: CDR1 SQVTM, CDR2 ANQGSEA. Between the trimmed V and J ends, which lost 3 bases and 1 base, there was a span of 9 bases. This CDR3 region has 13 residues. The CDR3 coding sequence is TGCAGCGTTGAGGTCAGGACGAACACTGAAGCTTTCTTT. Encoded protein: CSVEVRTNTEAFF.

This clone has a handful of counts. The chain has TRBV2 and TRBJ1-5; D may be TRBD1 (5 bases). CDR1 and CDR2 from the germline V gene are SNHLY and FYNNEI. V lost 4 bases and J 0 bases, leaving 10 bases between the germline ends. The CDR3 extends over 15 amino acids. For the CDR3, the DNA is TGTGCCAGCAGTGCATCGGGGGATAGCAATCAGCCCCAGCATTTT. This encodes CASSASGDSNQPQHF.

The J gene is TRBJ2-2, the V gene TRBV14, with D unresolved. The ends were cut back, 4 bases at V and 6 bases at J, with 6 bases in the middle. Germline CDR1 SGHDN, CDR2 FVKESK. The CDR3 contains 12 residues. The CDR3 loop reads CASSLQSGELFF. In DNA form, the CDR3 reads TGTGCCAGCAGCCTTCAGTCCGGGGAGCTGTTTTTT.